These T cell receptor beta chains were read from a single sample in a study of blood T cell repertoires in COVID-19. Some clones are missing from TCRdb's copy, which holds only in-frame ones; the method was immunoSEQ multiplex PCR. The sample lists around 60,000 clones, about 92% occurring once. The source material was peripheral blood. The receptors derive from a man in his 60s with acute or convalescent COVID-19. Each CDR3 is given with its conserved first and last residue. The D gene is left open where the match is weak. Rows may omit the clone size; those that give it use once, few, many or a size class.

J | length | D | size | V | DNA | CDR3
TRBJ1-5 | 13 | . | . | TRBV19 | TGTTCTGGAGGAAAATATAGCAATCAGCCCCAGCATTTT | CSGGKYSNQPQHF
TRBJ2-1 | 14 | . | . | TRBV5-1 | TGCGCCAGTACAGAGGTCGGAGGACACAATGAGCAGTTCTTC | CASTEVGGHNEQFF
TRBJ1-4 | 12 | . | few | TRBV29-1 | TGCAGCGTTGGGGCGGGGAGGGGAAAACTGTTTTTT | CSVGAGRGKLFF
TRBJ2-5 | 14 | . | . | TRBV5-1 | TGCGCCAGCAGAAATGGCCCTTCCCAGGAGACCCAGTACTTC | CASRNGPSQETQYF
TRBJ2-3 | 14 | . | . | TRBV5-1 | TGCGCCAGCAGCCCCCGGCAGGGTGGAGATACGCAGTATTTT | CASSPRQGGDTQYF
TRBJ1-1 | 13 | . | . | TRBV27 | TGTGCCAGCAGTTTTCGAGTGAACACTGAAGCTTTCTTT | CASSFRVNTEAFF
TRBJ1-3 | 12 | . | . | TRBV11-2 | TGTGCCAGCGGGCAGGGCTTGGACACCATATATTTT | CASGQGLDTIYF
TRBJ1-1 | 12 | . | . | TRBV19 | TGTGCCAGTAGTATCATCGGGACTGAAGCTTTCTTT | CASSIIGTEAFF
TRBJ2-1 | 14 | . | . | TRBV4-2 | TGTGCCAGCAGCCAAGATCCCCGTAGCAATGAGCAGTTCTTC | CASSQDPRSNEQFF
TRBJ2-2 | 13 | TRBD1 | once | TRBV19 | TGTGCCAGTAGGGTAGGGGGCGCCGGGGAGCTGTTTTTT | CASRVGGAGELFF
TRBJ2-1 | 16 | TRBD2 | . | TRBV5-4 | TGTGCCAGCAGCTTGTTGGCTAGCGGGGTCTCGGATGAGCAGTTCTTC | CASSLLASGVSDEQFF
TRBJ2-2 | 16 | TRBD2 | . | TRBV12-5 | TGTGCTAGTGGCCGGCTAGCGGGGGCCAACACCGGGGAGCTGTTTTTT | CASGRLAGANTGELFF
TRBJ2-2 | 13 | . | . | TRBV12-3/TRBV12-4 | TGTGCCAGCAGTTTTACAGACACCGGGGAGCTGTTTTTT | CASSFTDTGELFF
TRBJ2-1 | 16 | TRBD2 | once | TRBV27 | TGTGCCAGCAGTTTATCTTTCGGGGGGAGGGACAATGAGCAGTTCTTC | CASSLSFGGRDNEQFF
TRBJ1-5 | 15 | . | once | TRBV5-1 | TGCGCCAGCAGCTTGGAACACCCACGCAATCAGCCCCAGCATTTT | CASSLEHPRNQPQHF
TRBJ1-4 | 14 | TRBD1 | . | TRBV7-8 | TGTGCCAGCAGGAGCGGGACAGGGGATGAAAAACTGTTTTTT | CASRSGTGDEKLFF
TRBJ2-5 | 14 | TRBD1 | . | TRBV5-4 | TGTGCCAGCAGCTATAGACAGGGGGTCGAGACCCAGTACTTC | CASSYRQGVETQYF
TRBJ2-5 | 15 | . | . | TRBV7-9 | TGTGCCAGCAGCTCCCAACGGGTTTTGTTCGAGACCCAGTACTTC | CASSSQRVLFETQYF
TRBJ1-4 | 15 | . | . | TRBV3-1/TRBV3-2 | TGTGCCAGCAGCCTTCGGGGTTCAACTAATGAAAAACTGTTTTTT | CASSLRGSTNEKLFF
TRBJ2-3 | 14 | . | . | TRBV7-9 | TGTGCCAGCACCATAATTACCAGGGCAGATACGCAGTATTTT | CASTIITRADTQYF
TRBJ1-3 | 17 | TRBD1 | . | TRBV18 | TGTGCCAGCTCACCACCGACATGGACAGGGTTCGGAAACACCATATATTTT | CASSPPTWTGFGNTIYF
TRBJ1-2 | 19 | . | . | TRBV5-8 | TGTGCCAGCAGCTTGGCCGGGACCCGACTAAATCGGGAGGTGTATGGCTACACCTTC | CASSLAGTRLNREVYGYTF
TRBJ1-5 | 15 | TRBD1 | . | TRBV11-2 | TGTGCCAGCAGCCGCGGGACAGGCCTTAATCAGCCCCAGCATTTT | CASSRGTGLNQPQHF
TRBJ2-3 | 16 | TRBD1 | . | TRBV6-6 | TGTGCCAGCGGGGCAGGACAGGGGACGGTGACAGATACGCAGTATTTT | CASGAGQGTVTDTQYF
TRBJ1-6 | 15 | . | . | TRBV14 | TGTGCCAGCAGCCAATTCTTTCCCTATAATTCACCCCTCCACTTT | CASSQFFPYNSPLHF
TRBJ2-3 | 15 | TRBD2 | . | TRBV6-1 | TGTGCCAGCAGTGAACTAGCGGGGGGGCAAGGTACGCAGTATTTT | CASSELAGGQGTQYF
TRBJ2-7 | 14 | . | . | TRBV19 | TGTGCCAGTAGTATTTCCAGGGGTTCCTACGAGCAGTACTTC | CASSISRGSYEQYF
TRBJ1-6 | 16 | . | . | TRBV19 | TGTGCCAGTAGTCGGGGGGGCGCAGGGTTTGATTCACCCCTCCACTTT | CASSRGGAGFDSPLHF
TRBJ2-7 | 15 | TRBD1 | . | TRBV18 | TGTGCCAGCTCACCACTACAGGGGGCGAGCTACGAGCAGTACTTC | CASSPLQGASYEQYF
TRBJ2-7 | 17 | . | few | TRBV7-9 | TGTGCCAGCAGCTTAGGATTAACAGGGACGGCATCCTACGAGCAGTACTTC | CASSLGLTGTASYEQYF
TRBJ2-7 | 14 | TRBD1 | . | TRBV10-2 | TGCGCCAGCAGTGAGTCAAGGGGGCAAGGCGAGCAGTACTTC | CASSESRGQGEQYF
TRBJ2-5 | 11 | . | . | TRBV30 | TGTGCCTGGAGTCTCCGAGAGACCCAGTACTTC | CAWSLRETQYF
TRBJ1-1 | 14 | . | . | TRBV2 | TGTGCCAGCAGAGGAGGGTCGCCGAACACTGAAGCTTTCTTT | CASRGGSPNTEAFF
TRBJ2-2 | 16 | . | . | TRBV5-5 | TGTGCCAGCAGCGGTACGGGGGGCCCTAACACCGGGGAGCTGTTTTTT | CASSGTGGPNTGELFF
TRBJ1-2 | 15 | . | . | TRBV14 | TGTGCCAGCAGCCAAGATTTATTCGACAGTGCCGGCTACACCTTC | CASSQDLFDSAGYTF
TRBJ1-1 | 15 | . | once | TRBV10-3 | TGTGCCATCAGTGAAGGCGACTATATGAACACTGAAGCTTTCTTT | CAISEGDYMNTEAFF
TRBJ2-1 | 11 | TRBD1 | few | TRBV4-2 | TGTGCCAGCAGCCAAGGGACAGGGCAGTTCTTC | CASSQGTGQFF
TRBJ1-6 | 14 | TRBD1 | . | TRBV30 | TGTGCCTGGAGAACAGGGGCAGGGAATTCACCCCTCCACTTT | CAWRTGAGNSPLHF
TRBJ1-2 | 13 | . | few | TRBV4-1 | TGCGCCAGCAGTAACAGGGCGGCGTCTGGCTACACCTTC | CASSNRAASGYTF
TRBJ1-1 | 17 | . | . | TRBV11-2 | TGTGCCAGCAGCTTAGATCCAAACAGGGCTCCGAACACTGAAGCTTTCTTT | CASSLDPNRAPNTEAFF
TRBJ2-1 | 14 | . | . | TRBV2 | TGTGCCAGCAGCGGGGACACCCTGCCGGGTGAGCAGTTCTTC | CASSGDTLPGEQFF
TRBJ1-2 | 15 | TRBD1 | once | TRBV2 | TGTGCCAGCAGTTTGACAGGGGGCGAGAGCTATGGCTACACCTTC | CASSLTGGESYGYTF
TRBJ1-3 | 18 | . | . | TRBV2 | TGTGCCAGCAGTGAAGCGCCGGTGAACTCAAACTATAAATCATCCATATATTTT | CASSEAPVNSNYKSSIYF
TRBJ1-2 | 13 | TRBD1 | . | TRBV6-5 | TGTGCCAGCAGGAGTCAGGGGGTGAGTGGCTACACCTTC | CASRSQGVSGYTF
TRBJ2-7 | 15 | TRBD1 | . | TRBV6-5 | TGTGCCAGCAGTTACCGGGACAGGGGTATTTACGAGCAGTACTTC | CASSYRDRGIYEQYF
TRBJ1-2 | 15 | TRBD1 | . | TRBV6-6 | TGTGCCAGCAGGCCTTACAGGGGACCGGGGTACGGCTACACCTTC | CASRPYRGPGYGYTF
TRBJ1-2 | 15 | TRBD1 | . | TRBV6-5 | TGTGCCAGCAGGGGGGACAGACGACCTAACTATGGCTACACCTTC | CASRGDRRPNYGYTF
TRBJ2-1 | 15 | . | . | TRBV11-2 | TGTGCCAGCAGCTTAGGGCTATCAGGCAGTAATGAGCAGTTCTTC | CASSLGLSGSNEQFF
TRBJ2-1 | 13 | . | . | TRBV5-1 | TGCGCCAGCAGCTTGGTGCTAAACAATGAGCAGTTCTTC | CASSLVLNNEQFF
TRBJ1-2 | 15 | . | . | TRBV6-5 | TGTGCCAGCAGCCGAGACGACAGGTTCAACTATGGCTACACCTTC | CASSRDDRFNYGYTF
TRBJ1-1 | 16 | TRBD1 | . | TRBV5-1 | TGCGCCAGCAGCTTGGATGGCAGGGGGCTCGGCACTGAAGCTTTCTTT | CASSLDGRGLGTEAFF
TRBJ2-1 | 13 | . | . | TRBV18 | TGTGCCAGCTCACCTGCGGGGAACAATGAGCAGTTCTTC | CASSPAGNNEQFF